This T cell receptor (beta chain) was sequenced in a study of blood T cells in healthy people across ages. Peripheral blood, about 9.8 milliliters per donor, was collected. Next came a second PCR, run for about 7 to 12 cycles, which used a sample-barcoded 5' primer along with a J-beta primer mix. TCRdb independently ran MiXCR on the 5' RACE reads; one entry per CDR3 protein. This sample has some 1.4 million distinct CDR3 sequences, with roughly 45% found just once. Study-level results: Estimates based on one million T cells were treated as lower bounds. Samples with more naive T cells showed higher observed beta diversity. Donor CMV status was unknown, possibly confounding expanded clonotype changes.

This clonotype was picked up a small number of times. What it binds is unknown. CDR3 length equals 14 residues. CDR1 and CDR2 from the germline V gene are DFQATT and SNEGSKA (reference sequence). Trimming removed 5 bases at V and 4 bases at J, with 17 bases between. The clonotype was recovered from a woman aged 18-29 years in good health. Sample: blood. The chain joins TRBV20-1 to TRBJ1-1, with a possible D match to TRBD1 (6 bases). The CDR3 loop reads CSAESQGRATEAFF. CDR3 sequence (DNA): TGCAGTGCTGAATCCCAGGGGAGAGCCACTGAAGCTTTCTTT.